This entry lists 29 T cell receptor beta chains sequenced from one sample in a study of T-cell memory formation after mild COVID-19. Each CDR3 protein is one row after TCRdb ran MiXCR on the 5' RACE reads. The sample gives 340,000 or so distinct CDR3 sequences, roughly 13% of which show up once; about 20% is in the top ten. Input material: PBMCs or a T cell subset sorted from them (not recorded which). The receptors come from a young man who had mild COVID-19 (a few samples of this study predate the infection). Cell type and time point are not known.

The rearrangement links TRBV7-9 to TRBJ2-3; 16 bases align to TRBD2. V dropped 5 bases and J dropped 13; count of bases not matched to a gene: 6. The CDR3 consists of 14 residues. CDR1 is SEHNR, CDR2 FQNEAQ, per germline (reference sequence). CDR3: CASSVSGTSGGEYF. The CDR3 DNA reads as TGTGCCAGCAGCGTATCCGGGACTAGCGGGGGGGAGTATTTT.

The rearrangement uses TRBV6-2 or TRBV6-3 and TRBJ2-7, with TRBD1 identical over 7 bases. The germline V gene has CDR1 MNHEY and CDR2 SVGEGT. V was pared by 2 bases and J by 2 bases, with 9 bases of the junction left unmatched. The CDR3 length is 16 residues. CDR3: CASSYRTGLAPYEQYV. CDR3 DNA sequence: TGTGCCAGCAGTTACCGGACAGGTCTCGCCCCCTACGAGCAGTACGTC.

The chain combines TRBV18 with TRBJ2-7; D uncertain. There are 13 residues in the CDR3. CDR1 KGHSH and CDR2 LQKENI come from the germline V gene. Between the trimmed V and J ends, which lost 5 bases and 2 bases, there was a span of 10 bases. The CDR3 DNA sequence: TGTGCCAGCTCAGACTCTCGCACCTACGAGCAGTACTTC. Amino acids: CASSDSRTYEQYF.

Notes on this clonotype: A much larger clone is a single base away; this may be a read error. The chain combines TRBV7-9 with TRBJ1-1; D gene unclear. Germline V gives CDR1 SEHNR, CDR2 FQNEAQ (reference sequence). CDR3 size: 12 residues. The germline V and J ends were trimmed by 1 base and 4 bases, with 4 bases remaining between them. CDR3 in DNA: TGTGCCAGCAGCTTAGGGACCACTGAAGCTTTCTTT. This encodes CASSLGTTEAFF.

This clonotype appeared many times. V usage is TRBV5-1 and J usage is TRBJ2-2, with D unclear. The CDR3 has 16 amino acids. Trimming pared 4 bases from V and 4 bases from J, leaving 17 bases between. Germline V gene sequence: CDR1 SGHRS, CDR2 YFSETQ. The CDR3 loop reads CASSLTARRATGELFF. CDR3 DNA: TGCGCCAGCAGCCTGACCGCTCGACGGGCCACCGGGGAGCTGTTTTTT.

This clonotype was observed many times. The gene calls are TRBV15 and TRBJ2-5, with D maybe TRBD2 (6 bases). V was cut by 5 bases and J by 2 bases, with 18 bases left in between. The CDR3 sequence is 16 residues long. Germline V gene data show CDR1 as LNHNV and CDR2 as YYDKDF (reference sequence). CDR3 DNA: TGTGCCACCAGCGGCCTCCGCCGCGGGGTACAAGAGACCCAGTACTTC. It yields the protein CATSGLRRGVQETQYF. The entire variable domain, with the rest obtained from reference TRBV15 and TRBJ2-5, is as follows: DAMVIQNPRYQVTQFGKPVTLSCSQTLNHNVMYWYQQKSSQAPKLLFHYYDKDFNNEADTPDNFQSRRPNTSFCFLDIRSPGLGDTAMYLCATSGLRRGVQETQYFGPGTRLLVL.

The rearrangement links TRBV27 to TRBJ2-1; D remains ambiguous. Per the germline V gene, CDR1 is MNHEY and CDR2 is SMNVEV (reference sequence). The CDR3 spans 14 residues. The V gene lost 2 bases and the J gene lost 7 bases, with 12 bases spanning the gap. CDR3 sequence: CASSLPGVGNEQFF. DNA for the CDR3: TGTGCCAGCAGTTTACCAGGAGTGGGAAATGAGCAGTTCTTC.

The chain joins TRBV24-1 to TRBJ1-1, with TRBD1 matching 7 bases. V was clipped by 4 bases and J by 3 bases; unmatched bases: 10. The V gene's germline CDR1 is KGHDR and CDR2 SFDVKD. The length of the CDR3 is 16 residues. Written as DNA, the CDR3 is TGTGCCACCAGTGACGAGGGGGCTACCGGGGACACTGAAGCTTTCTTT. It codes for CATSDEGATGDTEAFF.

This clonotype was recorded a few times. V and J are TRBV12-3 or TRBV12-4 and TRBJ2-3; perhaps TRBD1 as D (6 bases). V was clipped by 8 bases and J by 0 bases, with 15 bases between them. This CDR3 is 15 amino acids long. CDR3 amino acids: CASGEDRKSTDTQYF. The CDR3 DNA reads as TGTGCCAGCGGGGAAGACAGGAAAAGCACAGATACGCAGTATTTT.

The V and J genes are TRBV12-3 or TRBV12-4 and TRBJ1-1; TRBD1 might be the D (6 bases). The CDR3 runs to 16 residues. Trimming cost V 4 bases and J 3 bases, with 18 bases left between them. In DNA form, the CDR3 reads TGTGCCAGCAGTTCTGGGGGGCGTTGGTCTTACACTGAAGCTTTCTTT. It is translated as CASSSGGRWSYTEAFF.

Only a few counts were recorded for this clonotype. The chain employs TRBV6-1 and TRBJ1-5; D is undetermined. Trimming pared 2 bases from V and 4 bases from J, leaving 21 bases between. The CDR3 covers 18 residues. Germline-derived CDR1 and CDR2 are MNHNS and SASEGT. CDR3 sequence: CASSELSPQSRRNQPQHF. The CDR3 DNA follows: TGTGCCAGCAGTGAATTAAGTCCACAGTCAAGGAGGAATCAGCCCCAGCATTTT.

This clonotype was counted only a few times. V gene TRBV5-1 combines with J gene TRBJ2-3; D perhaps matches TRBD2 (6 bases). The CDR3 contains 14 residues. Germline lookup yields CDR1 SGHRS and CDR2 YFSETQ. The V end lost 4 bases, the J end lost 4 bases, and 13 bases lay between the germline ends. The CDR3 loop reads CASSPAGRSDTQYF. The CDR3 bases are TGCGCCAGCAGCCCGGCGGGGCGTTCAGATACGCAGTATTTT.

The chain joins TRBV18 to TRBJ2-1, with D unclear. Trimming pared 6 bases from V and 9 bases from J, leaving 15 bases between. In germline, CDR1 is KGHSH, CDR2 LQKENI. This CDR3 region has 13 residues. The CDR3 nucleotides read TGTGCCAGCTCCCCCAGTGGCGAGCTTGAGCAGTTCTTC. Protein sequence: CASSPSGELEQFF.

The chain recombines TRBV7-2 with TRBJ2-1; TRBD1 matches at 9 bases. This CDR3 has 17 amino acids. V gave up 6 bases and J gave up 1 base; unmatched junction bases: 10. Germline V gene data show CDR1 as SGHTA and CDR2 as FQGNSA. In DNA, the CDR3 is TGTGCCAGCAGGGGGCTGGGGACAGGGCTTTCCTACAATGAGCAGTTCTTC. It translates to CASRGLGTGLSYNEQFF.

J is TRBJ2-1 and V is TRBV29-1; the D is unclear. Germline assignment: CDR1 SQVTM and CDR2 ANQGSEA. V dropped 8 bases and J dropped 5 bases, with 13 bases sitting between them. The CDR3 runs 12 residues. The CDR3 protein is CSTVQWDNEQFF. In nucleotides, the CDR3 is TGCAGCACCGTACAGTGGGACAATGAGCAGTTCTTC.

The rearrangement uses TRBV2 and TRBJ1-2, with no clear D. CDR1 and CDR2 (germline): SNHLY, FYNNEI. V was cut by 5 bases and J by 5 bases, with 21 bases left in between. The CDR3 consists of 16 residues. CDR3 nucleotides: TGTGCCAGCAGTCTGGCGCCTGGGATAGGTGTGTATGGCTACACCTTC. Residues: CASSLAPGIGVYGYTF.

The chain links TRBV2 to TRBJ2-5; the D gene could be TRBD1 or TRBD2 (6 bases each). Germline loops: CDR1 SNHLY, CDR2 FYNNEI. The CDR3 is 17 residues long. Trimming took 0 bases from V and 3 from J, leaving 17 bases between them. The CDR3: CASSEASGGSGEETQYF. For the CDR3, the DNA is TGTGCCAGCAGTGAAGCTTCCGGGGGTTCAGGGGAAGAGACCCAGTACTTC.

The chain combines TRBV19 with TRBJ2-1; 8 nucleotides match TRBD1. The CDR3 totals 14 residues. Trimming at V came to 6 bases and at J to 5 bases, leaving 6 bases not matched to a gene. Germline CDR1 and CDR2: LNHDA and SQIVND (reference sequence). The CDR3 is CASSDRGPNNEQFF. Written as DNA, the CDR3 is TGTGCCAGTAGCGACAGGGGTCCGAACAATGAGCAGTTCTTC.

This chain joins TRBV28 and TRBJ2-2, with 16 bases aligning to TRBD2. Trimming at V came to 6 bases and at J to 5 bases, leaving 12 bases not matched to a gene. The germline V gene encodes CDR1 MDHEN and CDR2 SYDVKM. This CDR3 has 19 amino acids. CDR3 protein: CASRPAGTSGGDWTGELFF. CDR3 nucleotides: TGTGCCAGCAGACCCGCCGGGACTAGCGGGGGGGATTGGACCGGGGAGCTGTTTTTT.

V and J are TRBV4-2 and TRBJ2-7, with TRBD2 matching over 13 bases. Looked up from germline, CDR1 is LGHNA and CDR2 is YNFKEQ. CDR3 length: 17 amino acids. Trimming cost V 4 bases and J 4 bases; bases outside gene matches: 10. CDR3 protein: CASSRDTSGGAEYEQYV. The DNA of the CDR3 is TGTGCCAGCAGCCGAGACACTAGCGGGGGGGCCGAGTACGAGCAGTACGTC.

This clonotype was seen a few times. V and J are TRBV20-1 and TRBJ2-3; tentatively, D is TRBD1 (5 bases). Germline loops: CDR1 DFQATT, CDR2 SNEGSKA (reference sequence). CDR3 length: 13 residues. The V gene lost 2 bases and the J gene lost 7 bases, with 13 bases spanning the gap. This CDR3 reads CSARLSGWYTQYF. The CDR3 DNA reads TGCAGTGCTAGATTGTCAGGGTGGTATACGCAGTATTTT.

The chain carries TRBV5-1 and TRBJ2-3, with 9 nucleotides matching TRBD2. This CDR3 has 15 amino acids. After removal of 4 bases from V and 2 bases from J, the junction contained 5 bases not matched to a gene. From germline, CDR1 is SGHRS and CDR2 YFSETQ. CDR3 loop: CASSPGTSSTDTQYF. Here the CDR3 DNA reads TGCGCCAGCAGCCCCGGGACTAGCTCCACAGATACGCAGTATTTT.

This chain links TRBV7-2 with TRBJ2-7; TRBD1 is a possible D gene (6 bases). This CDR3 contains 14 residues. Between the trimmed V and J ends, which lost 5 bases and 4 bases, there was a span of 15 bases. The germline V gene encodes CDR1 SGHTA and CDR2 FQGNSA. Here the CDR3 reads CASSEDRGAYEQYV. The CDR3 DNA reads TGTGCCAGCAGCGAGGACAGAGGGGCGTACGAGCAGTACGTC.

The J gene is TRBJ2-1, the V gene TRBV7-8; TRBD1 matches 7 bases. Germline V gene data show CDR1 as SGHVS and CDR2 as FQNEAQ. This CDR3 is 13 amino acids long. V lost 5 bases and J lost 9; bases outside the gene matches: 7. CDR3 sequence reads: CASSDGQVSEQFF. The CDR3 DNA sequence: TGTGCCAGCAGCGACGGACAGGTCAGTGAGCAGTTCTTC.

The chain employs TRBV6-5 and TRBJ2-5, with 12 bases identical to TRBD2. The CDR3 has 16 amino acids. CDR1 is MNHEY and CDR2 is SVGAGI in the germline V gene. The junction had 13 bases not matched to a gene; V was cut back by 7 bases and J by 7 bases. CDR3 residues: CASTQSSGGGLGTQYF. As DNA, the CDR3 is TGTGCCAGCACCCAATCTAGCGGGGGGGGATTGGGGACCCAGTACTTC.

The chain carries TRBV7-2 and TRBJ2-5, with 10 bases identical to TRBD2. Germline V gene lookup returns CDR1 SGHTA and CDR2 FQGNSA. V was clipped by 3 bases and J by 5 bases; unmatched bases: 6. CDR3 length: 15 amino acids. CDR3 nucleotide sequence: TGTGCCAGCAGCTTGATAAATAGCGGGGGGGAGACCCAGTACTTC. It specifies CASSLINSGGETQYF.

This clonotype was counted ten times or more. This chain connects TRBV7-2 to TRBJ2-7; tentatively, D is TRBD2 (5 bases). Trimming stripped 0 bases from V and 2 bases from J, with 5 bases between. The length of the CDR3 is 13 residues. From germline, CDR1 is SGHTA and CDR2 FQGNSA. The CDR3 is CASSLAGAYEQYF. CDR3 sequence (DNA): TGTGCCAGCAGCTTAGCGGGAGCCTACGAGCAGTACTTC.

The CDR3 region has the DNA TGTGCCAGCACCTCGAGCCCGACTAGCACAGATACGCAGTATTTT. Its protein is CASTSSPTSTDTQYF. The V and J genes are TRBV7-3 and TRBJ2-3, with D uncertain. The CDR3 loop spans 15 amino acids. Germline V gives CDR1 SGHTA, CDR2 FQGTGA. The V gene lost 7 bases and the J gene lost 0 bases, with 14 bases spanning the gap. Full variable domain (rest looked up from reference TRBV7-3 and TRBJ2-3): GAGVSQTPSNKVTEKGKYVELRCDPISGHTALYWYRQSLGQGPEFLIYFQGTGAADDSGLPNDRFFAVRPEGSVSTLKIQRTERGDSAVYLCASTSSPTSTDTQYFGPGTRLTVL.

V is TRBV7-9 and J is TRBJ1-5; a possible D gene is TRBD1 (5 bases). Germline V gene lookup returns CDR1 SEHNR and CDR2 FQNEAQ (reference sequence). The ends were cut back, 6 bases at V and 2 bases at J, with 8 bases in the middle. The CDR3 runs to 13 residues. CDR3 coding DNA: TGTGCCAGCAGGGGGGACGGCAATCAGCCCCAGCATTTT. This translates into CASRGDGNQPQHF.